The 26 T cell receptor beta chains reported below all come from one sample, sequenced in a study of T-cell memory formation after mild COVID-19. TCRdb recomputed calls from the 5' RACE reads with MiXCR, one row per CDR3 protein. The profile covers approximately 190,000 distinct CDR3 sequences, with roughly 18% appearing a single time and 2.4% taken by the ten largest. The sample taken for sequencing was PBMCs or a T cell subset sorted from them (not recorded which). The receptors were gathered from an adult woman who had mild COVID-19 (a few samples of this study predate the infection). Cell type and time point are not known.

The chain joins TRBV20-1 to TRBJ1-1; no definite D call. The CDR3 is 12 residues long. Germline values: CDR1 DFQATT, CDR2 SNEGSKA (reference sequence). V was cut by 3 bases and J by 6 bases, with 11 bases left in between. CDR3 DNA sequence: TGCAGTGCTAGTAGGCAGCTCGCTGAAGCTTTCTTT. Its protein is CSASRQLAEAFF.

This clonotype was seen a handful of times. The V gene is TRBV11-2, the J gene TRBJ2-5; TRBD2 aligns across 7 bases. CDR3 size: 13 residues. CDR1 and CDR2 (germline): SGHAT, FQNNGV. The V and J ends lost 5 bases and 5 bases, in that order; junction bases with no gene match: 5. CDR3 sequence: CASSRGVLETQYF. Written as DNA, the CDR3 is TGTGCCAGCAGCCGGGGGGTCTTGGAGACCCAGTACTTC.

The rearrangement uses TRBV11-2 and TRBJ1-2, with 8 bases identical to TRBD1. Germline V gives CDR1 SGHAT, CDR2 FQNNGV. CDR3 length: 14 amino acids. Trimming at V came to 5 bases and at J to 8 bases, leaving 10 bases not matched to a gene. This CDR3 is CASSPAGTGRGYTF. The CDR3 nucleotides read TGTGCCAGCAGCCCCGCCGGGACAGGTCGCGGCTACACCTTC.

This chain connects TRBV12-3 or TRBV12-4 to TRBJ1-3; unclear D gene. V dropped 5 bases and J dropped 0 bases, with 5 bases sitting between them. CDR3 length: 13 amino acids. The CDR3 sequence: CASSASSGNTIYF. The CDR3 DNA is TGTGCCAGCAGTGCGAGCTCTGGAAACACCATATATTTT.

The CDR3 sequence is CASSLSRAWGNSPLHF. DNA for the CDR3: TGTGCCAGCAGCTTGTCACGGGCCTGGGGGAATTCACCCCTCCACTTT. The rearrangement joins TRBV5-6 to TRBJ1-6, with TRBD1 as a possible D gene (5 bases). V was pared by 1 base and J by 7 bases, with 15 bases between. The CDR3 totals 16 residues. CDR1 is SGHDT, CDR2 YYEEEE, per germline. Variable domain in full (rest from reference TRBV5-6 and TRBJ1-6): DAGVTQSPTHLIKTRGQQVTLRCSPKSGHDTVSWYQQALGQGPQFIFQYYEEEERQRGNFPDRFSGHQFPNYSSELNVNALLLGDSALYLCASSLSRAWGNSPLHFGNGTRLTVT.

This clonotype was picked up a small number of times. The rearrangement joins TRBV12-3 or TRBV12-4 to TRBJ2-3; 8 bases agree with TRBD1. The CDR3 loop spans 15 amino acids. The V gene end was trimmed by 10 bases and the J gene end by 0 bases; junction bases not matched to a gene: 9. In nucleotides, the CDR3 is TGTGCCACCCAGTACAGGGGGACGAGCACAGATACGCAGTATTTT. It codes for CATQYRGTSTDTQYF.

At least ten counts were recorded for this clonotype. The chain has TRBV12-3 or TRBV12-4 and TRBJ1-1, with D hard to call. CDR3 length: 12 residues. The V gene lost 4 bases and the J gene lost 11 bases, with 14 bases spanning the gap. DNA of the CDR3: TGTGCCAGCAGTTCGGTACCCCACGAGGCTTTCTTT. Amino acids: CASSSVPHEAFF.

The sample holds a few counts of this clonotype. A read error may account for a junction end that differs from germline. This chain connects TRBV12-3 or TRBV12-4 to TRBJ1-2, with TRBD1 matching over 9 bases. The CDR3 length is 12 residues. CDR3 nucleotides: TGTGCCAGCACCGCCGGGACAGGGCACTCCTTCTTC. This encodes CASTAGTGHSFF.

The V gene is TRBV5-1, the J gene TRBJ2-3; D ambiguous. The V end lost 8 bases, the J end lost 2 bases, and 9 bases lay between the germline ends. CDR3 length: 12 amino acids. Germline V CDR1 and CDR2: SGHRS, YFSETQ. In nucleotides, the CDR3 is TGCGCCAGTAGACAATCCACAGATACGCAGTATTTT. Translated: CASRQSTDTQYF.

This clonotype was detected a few times. CDR3 sequence reads: CSAREGLNTEAFF. The CDR3 nucleotides read TGCAGTGCTAGAGAAGGGCTGAACACTGAAGCTTTCTTT. The chain couples TRBV20-1 to TRBJ1-1, with D uncertain. V was shortened by 0 bases and J by 0 bases, with 5 bases between the two germline ends. Germline-derived CDR1 and CDR2 are DFQATT and SNEGSKA (reference sequence). The CDR3 spans 13 residues.

The rearrangement uses TRBV21-1 and TRBJ2-7; the table's D call TRBD1 went unverified against the DNA. TRBV21-1 is a pseudogene segment. The CDR3 is 16 amino acids. The CDR3 is CASRASWYRGPYEQYF. Written as DNA, the CDR3 is TGTGCCAGCAGGGCAAGTTGGTACAGGGGTCCCTACGAGCAGTACTTC.

In its sample, this clonotype was seen a few times. The chain employs TRBV7-2 and TRBJ2-7; unclear D gene. Germline-derived CDR1 and CDR2 are SGHTA and FQGNSA. CDR3 size: 15 residues. V was clipped by 1 base and J by 3 bases, with 13 bases between them. CDR3 sequence: CASSLGPSVVYEQYF. CDR3 nucleotide sequence: TGTGCCAGCAGCTTAGGTCCCTCCGTAGTCTACGAGCAGTACTTC.

This clonotype was seen a few times. V is TRBV7-2 and J is TRBJ1-4; no reliable D call. This CDR3 has 14 amino acids. Germline CDR1 is SGHTA and CDR2 is FQGNSA. Trimming took off 3 bases at V and 4 bases at J, with 9 bases between the two ends. CDR3: CASSFGRSNEKLFF. The CDR3 region has the DNA TGTGCCAGCAGCTTCGGACGGAGTAATGAAAAACTGTTTTTT.

This clonotype was counted a single time. J is TRBJ1-1 and V is TRBV18; D perhaps matches TRBD1 (6 bases). The germline V gene has CDR1 KGHSH and CDR2 LQKENI. CDR3 size: 14 residues. The ends were cut back, 3 bases at V and 6 bases at J, with 14 bases in the middle. The CDR3, as DNA: TGTGCCAGCTCACCTGACAGGCCAGCCGCTGAAGCTTTCTTT. It yields the protein CASSPDRPAAEAFF.

The chain recombines TRBV4-1 with TRBJ1-1; D uncertain. The germline CDR1 and CDR2 sequences are MGHRA and YSYEKL. V lost 0 bases and J lost 6, with 14 bases in between. The CDR3 has 15 residues. Written as DNA, the CDR3 is TGCGCCAGCAGCCAAGAAGACCTCGAAGGGTCTGAAGCTTTCTTT. This codes for CASSQEDLEGSEAFF.

This chain links TRBV7-3 with TRBJ2-2, with D perhaps TRBD1 (6 bases). V gave up 2 bases and J gave up 6 bases, with 13 bases separating them. The CDR3 contains 15 residues. Germline loops: CDR1 SGHTA, CDR2 FQGTGA. This CDR3 is CASSLGPQGPGELFF. CDR3 in DNA: TGTGCCAGCAGCTTAGGCCCGCAGGGGCCCGGGGAGCTGTTTTTT.

The CDR3, as DNA: TGTGCCAGCAGCTACCCCGGCTGGGCTGGGGATGGCTACACCTTC. Encoded protein: CASSYPGWAGDGYTF. The chain couples TRBV7-2 to TRBJ1-2; D gene ambiguous. The CDR3 covers 15 residues. Germline CDR1 SGHTA, CDR2 FQGNSA. Between the trimmed V and J ends, which lost 4 bases and 6 bases, there was a span of 18 bases.

This clonotype was observed a single time. The chain joins TRBV4-3 to TRBJ2-5; 11 bases are a match to TRBD1. Per germline, CDR1 LGHNA and CDR2 YSLEER. The trim removed 3 bases at V and 5 bases at J, leaving 2 bases unmatched. The CDR3 runs 14 residues. CDR3 nucleotide sequence: TGCGCCAGCAGCCACGGACAGGGGGCCGAGACCCAGTACTTC. Protein sequence: CASSHGQGAETQYF.

This clonotype was seen more than once but under ten times. The chain employs TRBV3-1 and TRBJ1-4; TRBD1 matches 7 bases. This CDR3 contains 17 residues. Germline lookup yields CDR1 LGHDT and CDR2 YNNKEL (reference sequence). V lost 3 bases, J lost 5 bases, and 12 bases stayed unmatched. The CDR3 bases are TGTGCCAGCAGCCATTTGGCTACCGGGACAGCAAATGAAAAACTGTTTTTT. As protein: CASSHLATGTANEKLFF.

This clonotype was picked up many times. V usage is TRBV20-1 and J usage is TRBJ2-1; D tentatively fits TRBD1 or TRBD2 (8 bases each). With 1 base removed from V and 7 bases from J, the gap between germline ends came to 26 bases. CDR3 size: 18 residues. Germline assignment: CDR1 DFQATT and CDR2 SNEGSKA (reference sequence). This CDR3 reads CSARVAGGSAGAGNEQFF. CDR3 in DNA: TGCAGTGCTAGAGTTGCAGGGGGCTCAGCGGGAGCTGGGAATGAGCAGTTCTTC.

This clonotype was counted a few times. The V gene is TRBV11-2, the J gene TRBJ1-2; D might be TRBD1 (5 bases). Germline V CDR1 and CDR2: SGHAT, FQNNGV. The CDR3 consists of 16 residues. With 5 bases removed from V and 8 bases from J, the gap between germline ends came to 24 bases. Here the CDR3 reads CASSLRNAGTLGGYTF. CDR3 DNA: TGTGCCAGCAGCCTTAGGAACGCTGGGACCCTAGGGGGCTACACCTTC.

The genes are TRBV7-8 and TRBJ2-4, with 8 positions matching TRBD1. Germline V gene sequence: CDR1 SGHVS, CDR2 FQNEAQ. The CDR3 is made up of 16 amino acids. Trimming cost V 5 bases and J 9 bases; bases outside gene matches: 15. The CDR3 region has the DNA TGTGCCAGCAGCCCACACCTGGACAGGGACGGTGGCATTCAGTACTTC. Translating it yields CASSPHLDRDGGIQYF.

CDR3 region: CASAKVSTEAFF. The CDR3, as DNA: TGTGCCAGCGCAAAGGTATCAACTGAAGCTTTCTTT. This chain connects TRBV12-3 or TRBV12-4 to TRBJ1-1, with D unclear. The V gene lost 8 bases and the J gene lost 5 bases, with 12 bases spanning the gap. The CDR3 has 12 amino acids.

The gene calls are TRBV12-5 and TRBJ1-1; D is perhaps TRBD1 (6 bases). Trimming took off 0 bases at V and 4 bases at J, with 21 bases between the two ends. Looked up from germline, CDR1 is LGHNT and CDR2 is FRNRAP. This CDR3 spans 18 amino acids. The CDR3 coding sequence is TGTGCTAGTGGTTTGGTTTTAGGTCAGCGGGGGGCGACCACTGAAGCTTTCTTT. Translated, it gives CASGLVLGQRGATTEAFF.

This clonotype was seen only a few times. V gene TRBV12-3 or TRBV12-4 combines with J gene TRBJ1-2; 8 nucleotides line up with TRBD1. The CDR3 runs 13 residues. The V and J ends lost 3 bases and 8 bases, in that order; junction bases with no gene match: 5. CDR3 sequence (DNA): TGTGCCAGCAGTTTGGTTCAGGGGGCCGGCTACACCTTC. Translated, it gives CASSLVQGAGYTF.

The chain carries TRBV3-1 and TRBJ2-3; D uncertain. The CDR3 is made up of 16 amino acids. V shed 1 base and J shed 0 bases, with 11 bases lying between them. CDR1 and CDR2 (germline): LGHDT, YNNKEL (reference sequence). CDR3 sequence: CASSQVSSPSTDTQYF. CDR3 DNA sequence: TGTGCCAGCAGCCAAGTATCAAGCCCCAGCACAGATACGCAGTATTTT.